The subject of this entry is one TCR beta chain. Its antigen is currently unknown. Combining a sample-barcoded 5' primer with a J-beta primer mix, a second PCR ran for about 7 to 11 cycles. TCRdb processed the 5' RACE reads anew with MiXCR; each CDR3 protein has one entry. The data show over 950,000 distinct CDR3 sequences, with just over 50% seen just once and 20% to 25% held by the top ten. The CDR3 loop spans 16 amino acids. Looked up from germline, CDR1 is MNHEY and CDR2 is SMNVEV (reference sequence). Trimming removed 1 base from V and 3 bases from J, with 14 bases in between. This entry comes from a study of blood T cells in healthy people across ages. The overall study: Template switching retrieved approximately one barcoded beta molecule for each two T cells. Overall study findings and caveats: Diversity was higher, and naive CD4+ cells more numerous, in long-lived donors than in aged donors. Per-million-T-cell TCR beta diversity fell roughly linearly with age.

The J gene is TRBJ2-3, the V gene TRBV27; D is possibly TRBD1 (5 bases). This TCR was sampled from a woman aged 55-75 years in good health. Material: blood. The CDR3 protein is CASSLLGWGGTDTQYF. The CDR3, as DNA: TGTGCCAGCAGTTTATTGGGTTGGGGCGGAACAGATACGCAGTATTTT.